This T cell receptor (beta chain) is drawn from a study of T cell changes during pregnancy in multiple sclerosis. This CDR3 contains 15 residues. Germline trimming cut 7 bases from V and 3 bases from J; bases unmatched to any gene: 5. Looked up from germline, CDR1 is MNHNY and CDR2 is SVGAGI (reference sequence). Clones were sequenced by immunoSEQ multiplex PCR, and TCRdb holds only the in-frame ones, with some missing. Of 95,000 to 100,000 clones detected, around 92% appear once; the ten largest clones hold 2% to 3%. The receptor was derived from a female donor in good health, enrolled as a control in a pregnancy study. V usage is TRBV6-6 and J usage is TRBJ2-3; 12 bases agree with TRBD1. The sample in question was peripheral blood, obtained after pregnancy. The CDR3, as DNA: TGTGCCAGCACGGGGGGACAGGGGGCTACAGATACGCAGTATTTT. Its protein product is CASTGGQGATDTQYF.